Listed below are T cell receptor beta chains from one sample, sequenced in a study of beta chain features in type 1 diabetes. Generated by immunoSEQ multiplex PCR, the TCRdb table keeps only in-frame clones and is missing some. Here the sample spans some 150,000 clones, more than 9% being singletons. Sample: naive CD4+ T cells from blood. Source of these receptors: a young man in good health. The CDR3 runs from the conserved cysteine through the conserved F or W. A D gene is named only where the DNA matches it firmly. The listing skips clone size in some rows; elsewhere it reads once, few, many or a size class.

v_call	clone_size	j_call	d_call	cdr3_nt	cdr3_aa
TRBV2	many	TRBJ2-3	.	TGTGCCAGCAGTGGATCCTCAGGGCTCCGCACAGATACGCAGTATTTT	CASSGSSGLRTDTQYF
TRBV18	few	TRBJ1-2	.	TGTGCCAGCTCACCCCTCGACGGGGCTAACTATGGCTACACCTTC	CASSPLDGANYGYTF
TRBV14	many	TRBJ2-7	.	TGTGCCAGCAGCCAAGTGTATCTCTACGAGCAGTACTTC	CASSQVYLYEQYF
TRBV9	few	TRBJ1-1	.	TGTGCCAGCAGCGTAGGGGCAGGGGCATGGACTGAAGCTTTCTTT	CASSVGAGAWTEAFF
TRBV6-5	few	TRBJ2-7	.	TGTGCCAGCAGTTACTCGATTGTGACAGATACCGAGCAGTACTTC	CASSYSIVTDTEQYF
TRBV5-6	few	TRBJ1-3	TRBD1	TGTGCCAGCAGCCCTACAGGGGGCATACATGGAAACACCATATATTTT	CASSPTGGIHGNTIYF
TRBV5-4	.	TRBJ2-5	TRBD2	TGTGCCAGCAGCTTGGAGGGACTAGGGGACGAGACCCAGTACTTC	CASSLEGLGDETQYF
TRBV18	.	TRBJ1-6	.	TGTGCCAGCTCACCGGGGCAGGGTGACGCACCCCTCCACTTT	CASSPGQGDAPLHF
TRBV30	many	TRBJ1-1	TRBD1	TGTGCCTCTTCCGGGACAGGGCACACTGAAGCTTTCTTT	CASSGTGHTEAFF
TRBV6-5	few	TRBJ1-5	.	TGTGCCAGCAGCCTACAGGGTCAGCCCCAGCATTTT	CASSLQGQPQHF
TRBV6-5	.	TRBJ2-1	TRBD2	TGTGCCAGCAGTTTCTCTAGCGGGGGGGCCCTTGAGCAGTTCTTC	CASSFSSGGALEQFF
TRBV7-3	.	TRBJ2-7	.	TGTGCCAGCAGCTTAGAGTCCTGGGCCGACGAGCAGTACTTC	CASSLESWADEQYF
TRBV7-9	few	TRBJ2-3	.	TGTGCCAGCAGCAAAGGACGACCGGAGGGTACAGATACGCAGTATTTT	CASSKGRPEGTDTQYF
TRBV9	.	TRBJ2-7	TRBD2	TGTGCCAGCAGCGCTAGCGGGGGGGCCTACGAGCAGTACTTC	CASSASGGAYEQYF
TRBV18	few	TRBJ1-1	.	TGTGCCAGCTCACCCGCGGGGGGGAACACTGAAGCTTTCTTT	CASSPAGGNTEAFF
TRBV19	few	TRBJ2-5	TRBD2	TGTGCCAGTAGTATAGGGGCGGGAGGGGAGACCCAGTACTTC	CASSIGAGGETQYF
TRBV25-1	.	TRBJ1-2	TRBD1	TGTGCCAGCAGTGACGGGACAGCAGATGGCTACACCTTC	CASSDGTADGYTF
TRBV5-1	.	TRBJ2-7	.	TGCGCCAGCAGCTTGTTACAGGTTTCGTCCTACGAGCAGTACTTC	CASSLLQVSSYEQYF
TRBV18	.	TRBJ2-5	.	TGTGCCAGCTCTCCGAAGGAGGCTATAGAGACCCAGTACTTC	CASSPKEAIETQYF
TRBV7-6	.	TRBJ2-1	TRBD2	TGTGCCAGCAGCAGTCTAGCGGGGGGGAACTATGAGCAGTTCTTC	CASSSLAGGNYEQFF
TRBV30	few	TRBJ1-5	.	TGTGCCTGGAGTGCGGGTAGGGGCTATAGCAATCAGCCCCAGCATTTT	CAWSAGRGYSNQPQHF
TRBV19	.	TRBJ2-5	.	TGTGCCAGTAGTAACACAGCTGAGGAGACCCAGTACTTC	CASSNTAEETQYF
TRBV6-6	.	TRBJ2-2	.	TGTGCCAGCACCCTCCCCGCGGACAGTGTTGTAGGGGAGCTGTTTTTT	CASTLPADSVVGELFF
TRBV4-1	few	TRBJ2-7	.	TGCGCCAGCAGCCAGATAGACCGGGACACGTACGAGCAGTACTTC	CASSQIDRDTYEQYF
TRBV6-1	.	TRBJ1-5	.	TGTGCCAGCAGTGTCCAGGGTGGCAATCAGCCCCAGCATTTT	CASSVQGGNQPQHF
TRBV7-2	.	TRBJ1-3	TRBD1	TGTGCCAGCAGCTACCAAGTGGGACAGGGCTGGAACACCATATATTTT	CASSYQVGQGWNTIYF
TRBV30	.	TRBJ2-5	TRBD2	TGTGCCTGGAGTGTGGGTCTAGCGGGGGGCCGCGAGACCCAGTACTTC	CAWSVGLAGGRETQYF
TRBV4-3	.	TRBJ2-1	.	TGCGCCAGCAGCCAAGACCCCGCCCCCTCGGATGAGCAGTTCTTC	CASSQDPAPSDEQFF
TRBV7-9	few	TRBJ2-1	TRBD2	TGTGCCAGCAGCGCCCGGACTAGCAGCTCCTACAATGAGCAGTTCTTC	CASSARTSSSYNEQFF
TRBV19	.	TRBJ1-1	.	TGTGCCAGTAGTATAGAGGGGGCTCAAACTGAAGCTTTCTTT	CASSIEGAQTEAFF
TRBV19	few	TRBJ2-3	TRBD2	TGTGCCAGTAGTGAGGTAACTAGCGGTGATGTAAATACGCAGTATTTT	CASSEVTSGDVNTQYF
TRBV7-9	.	TRBJ2-3	TRBD2	TGTGCCAGCGGAGAGTTTGGACTAGTCACAGATACGCAGTATTTT	CASGEFGLVTDTQYF
TRBV7-2	few	TRBJ1-1	.	TGTGCCAGCAGCATTGCCCAGGGCGGGATGAACACTGAAGCTTTCTTT	CASSIAQGGMNTEAFF
TRBV6-5	.	TRBJ2-1	.	TGTGCCAGCAGGGAAGTCACTAGCCCGCCGCAGTTCTTC	CASREVTSPPQFF
TRBV30	.	TRBJ1-6	.	TGTGCCTGGAGCACAGGGTGGACGGATTCACCCCTCCACTTT	CAWSTGWTDSPLHF
TRBV19	few	TRBJ2-6	.	TGTGCCAGTAGTATCCCGCGGAACTCTGGGGCCAACGTCCTGACTTTC	CASSIPRNSGANVLTF
TRBV7-9	many	TRBJ2-1	TRBD1	TGTGCCAGCAGCTTAGTCAGGGGGAACAATGAGCAGTTCTTC	CASSLVRGNNEQFF
TRBV7-2	.	TRBJ2-7	.	TGTGCCAGCAGCTTTAACGGCGGGCCCTACGAGCAGTACTTC	CASSFNGGPYEQYF
TRBV29-1	.	TRBJ1-1	.	TGCAGCGTTGAGGTGCAGGGGAGTAGGAACACTGAAGCTTTCTTT	CSVEVQGSRNTEAFF
TRBV12-5	few	TRBJ2-5	.	TGTGCTAGTGGTTTCGCGGGCGGGACCCAGTACTTC	CASGFAGGTQYF
TRBV28	many	TRBJ2-5	.	TGTGCCAGCAGTTCCCCGGACAGAAACCAAGAGACCCAGTACTTC	CASSSPDRNQETQYF
TRBV21-1	few	TRBJ2-6	.	TGTGCCAGCAGCAAGACTCACCGGTTTACGGGGGCCAACGTCCTGACTTTC	CASSKTHRFTGANVLTF
TRBV6-5	few	TRBJ2-7	.	TGTGCCAGCAGTTACTCTGACGGTAGCTACGAGCAGTACTTC	CASSYSDGSYEQYF
TRBV6-4	many	TRBJ2-5	TRBD2	TGTGCCAGCAGCCGACTAGCGGGGGACCAAGAGACCCAGTACTTC	CASSRLAGDQETQYF
TRBV19	few	TRBJ2-2	.	TGTGCCAGTAGTAGCATGGGAGCGCGTCGGGAGCTGTTTTTT	CASSSMGARRELFF
TRBV19	.	TRBJ1-5	.	TGTGCCAGTAGTATCGACAGTAGCAATCAGCCCCAGCATTTT	CASSIDSSNQPQHF
TRBV5-6	many	TRBJ2-7	.	TGTGCCAGCAGCTTGTCGCAGGGGCGGAACGAGCAGTACTTC	CASSLSQGRNEQYF
TRBV25-1	.	TRBJ2-5	TRBD1	TGTGCCAGCAGTCCCCTCACAGGGGGCCAAGAGACCCAGTACTTC	CASSPLTGGQETQYF
TRBV7-2	.	TRBJ2-3	TRBD2	TGTGCCAGCAGCTGGCTAGCGGGGGGGCGAGATACGCAGTATTTT	CASSWLAGGRDTQYF
TRBV29-1	many	TRBJ1-1	.	TGCAGCGTTGAAAGGAGCCGTATGAACACTGAAGCTTTCTTT	CSVERSRMNTEAFF
TRBV5-4	few	TRBJ2-3	TRBD1	TGTGCCAGCAGCTTGGACTCCGGGACAGGGTGGACAGATACGCAGTATTTT	CASSLDSGTGWTDTQYF
TRBV11-2	.	TRBJ2-3	.	TGTGCCAGCAGCTTAGCCCTTCCAGATACGCAGTATTTT	CASSLALPDTQYF
TRBV7-9	few	TRBJ1-1	TRBD1	TGTGCCAGCAGCTTAGCACGACAGGGGACGAACACTGAAGCTTTCTTT	CASSLARQGTNTEAFF
TRBV18	few	TRBJ1-1	.	TGTGCCAGCTCACCTGCCAGAACAAACACTGAAGCTTTCTTT	CASSPARTNTEAFF
TRBV11-2	.	TRBJ2-7	.	TGTGCCAGCAGGGAACAGTCTCCGGTATACGAGCAGTACTTC	CASREQSPVYEQYF